This entry lists 19 T cell receptor beta chains sequenced from one sample in a study of blood T cell repertoires in COVID-19. Profiling relied on immunoSEQ multiplex PCR, and the TCRdb table lists in-frame clones only, not all of them. The table has 99,000 or so clones, 75% to 90% seen once. The sample taken for sequencing was peripheral blood. These receptors all stem from a man aged 45-65 years with acute or convalescent COVID-19.

The rearrangement joins TRBV5-4 to TRBJ2-2; maybe TRBD1 (6 bases). Between the trimmed V and J ends, which lost 2 bases and 4 bases, there was a span of 15 bases. CDR1 SGHNT and CDR2 YYREEE come from the germline V gene (reference sequence). This CDR3 spans 16 amino acids. The CDR3 nucleotides read TGTGCCAGCAGCTTAGGGGCAGGGGCGACCACCGGGGAGCTGTTTTTT. Protein: CASSLGAGATTGELFF.

This sequence joins TRBV5-4 and TRBJ1-2; D unresolved. V lost 0 bases and J lost 1, with 4 bases in between. CDR1 and CDR2 (germline): SGHNT, YYREEE (reference sequence). The CDR3 totals 13 residues. CDR3 sequence: CASSLDSNYGYTF. The DNA for the CDR3 is TGTGCCAGCAGCTTGGACAGTAACTATGGCTACACCTTC.

The chain has TRBV6-1 and TRBJ2-7, with D maybe TRBD2 (6 bases). The length of the CDR3 is 15 residues. Trimming left V 1 base short and J 4 bases short, with 14 bases between. From germline, CDR1 is MNHNS and CDR2 SASEGT. The CDR3 here is CASSEVSAGRYEQYF. For the CDR3, the DNA is TGTGCCAGCAGTGAAGTAAGCGCGGGACGGTACGAGCAGTACTTC.

This chain uses TRBV29-1 with TRBJ2-5; 8 bases align to TRBD1. J lost 2 bases, V lost 6 bases, and 2 bases had no gene match. Per the germline V gene, CDR1 is SQVTM and CDR2 is ANQGSEA. This CDR3 is built from 12 residues. CDR3 sequence (DNA): TGCAGCGTAGGGGACAGGCAAGAGACCCAGTACTTC. Translation gives CSVGDRQETQYF.

This clone has more than one count but fewer than ten. For the CDR3, the DNA is TGTGCCAGCAGTGCCGGGGTGGCAGCACATAACAATGAGCAGTTCTTC. Amino acids: CASSAGVAAHNNEQFF. The chain has TRBV2 and TRBJ2-1; possible D gene TRBD2, 5 bases. The germline CDR1 and CDR2 sequences are SNHLY and FYNNEI. The length of the CDR3 is 16 residues. The V end was cut by 4 bases, the J end by 5 bases, with 18 bases between.

The V gene is TRBV5-5, the J gene TRBJ1-6, with D possibly being TRBD1 (6 bases). This CDR3 spans 14 amino acids. Germline CDR1 reads SGHKS; CDR2 reads YYEKEE (reference sequence). The V end lost 4 bases, the J end lost 9 bases, and 14 bases lay between the germline ends. The CDR3 region has the DNA TGTGCCAGCAGCGTGACAGGTCGGAGTTCACCCCTCCACTTT. Residues: CASSVTGRSSPLHF.

The CDR3 here is CASSLVVSVYNEQFF. The CDR3 nucleotides read TGTGCCAGCAGCTTAGTGGTTAGCGTCTACAATGAGCAGTTCTTC. J is TRBJ2-1 and V is TRBV11-2, with a weak D call TRBD2 (5 bases). Trimming stripped 1 base from V and 3 bases from J, with 10 bases between. Germline V gene data show CDR1 as SGHAT and CDR2 as FQNNGV. This CDR3 region has 15 residues.

This rearrangement joins TRBV7-9 to TRBJ2-1, with D perhaps TRBD2 (5 bases). Between the trimmed V and J ends, which lost 5 bases and 8 bases, there was a span of 10 bases. Germline lookup yields CDR1 SEHNR and CDR2 FQNEAQ (reference sequence). The CDR3 spans 12 residues. The CDR3 bases are TGTGCCAGCAGCCGGACTTCGGATGAGCAGTTCTTC. Amino acid sequence: CASSRTSDEQFF.

This chain links TRBV20-1 with TRBJ2-1, with unresolved D. The germline V gene has CDR1 DFQATT and CDR2 SNEGSKA (reference sequence). The CDR3 extends over 14 amino acids. V lost 3 bases and J lost 10, with 19 bases in between. The CDR3 region is CSASLSSGNWEQFF. In DNA, the CDR3 is TGCAGTGCTAGTCTATCTTCGGGTAATTGGGAGCAGTTCTTC.

The gene calls are TRBV6-6 and TRBJ2-7; TRBD2 agrees at 9 bases. With V trimmed by 0 bases and J by 2 bases, 2 bases remained unmatched. This CDR3 comprises 15 residues. Germline CDR1 MNHNY, CDR2 SVGAGI (reference sequence). CDR3 nucleotides: TGTGCCAGCAGTTACTCGACTAGCGGAGCCTACGAGCAGTACTTC. Translating gives CASSYSTSGAYEQYF.

The chain has TRBV10-2 and TRBJ1-2; 7 bases line up with TRBD1. V lost 8 bases and J lost 4; bases outside the gene matches: 4. The CDR3 totals 12 residues. The V gene's germline CDR1 is WSHSY and CDR2 SAAADI. The CDR3 is CASLRDSYGYTF. DNA of the CDR3: TGCGCCAGCTTGAGGGACAGCTATGGCTACACCTTC.

This rearrangement joins TRBV6-6 to TRBJ2-7; 9 bases fit TRBD1. Trimming at V came to 7 bases and at J to 4 bases, leaving 5 bases not matched to a gene. Germline V gene data show CDR1 as MNHNY and CDR2 as SVGAGI (reference sequence). The CDR3 runs to 13 residues. CDR3: CASTRTGVYEQYF. As DNA, the CDR3 is TGTGCCAGCACCAGGACAGGGGTATACGAGCAGTACTTC.

J is TRBJ2-1 and V is TRBV5-1; no definite D call. V lost 3 bases, J lost 6 bases, and 10 bases lay in between. CDR1 SGHRS and CDR2 YFSETQ come from the germline V gene. There are 13 residues in the CDR3. CDR3 DNA: TGCGCCAGCAGCTCGCGGCCCCCCAATGAGCAGTTCTTC. This gives the protein CASSSRPPNEQFF.

This clone was seen just once. The chain combines TRBV6-4 with TRBJ2-3; 10 nucleotides agree with TRBD2. V lost 3 bases, J lost 4 bases, and 4 bases stayed unmatched. In germline, CDR1 is MRHNA, CDR2 SNTAGT. The CDR3 covers 15 residues. The CDR3: CASSDRLAGPDTQYF. For the CDR3, the DNA is TGTGCCAGCAGTGATCGACTAGCGGGTCCAGATACGCAGTATTTT.

This clone appeared once. CDR3 DNA sequence: TGTGCCAGCAGCCCTCGGGACAGGTGGTACGAGCAGTACTTC. It is translated as CASSPRDRWYEQYF. The chain recombines TRBV11-1 with TRBJ2-7; 8 bases are a match to TRBD1. The trim removed 5 bases at V and 4 bases at J, leaving 7 bases unmatched. Per the germline V gene, CDR1 is SGHAT and CDR2 is FQDESV (reference sequence). There are 14 residues in the CDR3.

This clone was observed a few times. This rearrangement joins TRBV11-2 to TRBJ1-2, with TRBD1 identical over 9 bases. Germline V lookup: CDR1 SGHAT, CDR2 FQNNGV. The junction had 8 bases not matched to a gene; V was cut back by 5 bases and J by 4 bases. The CDR3 is made up of 15 amino acids. The CDR3 DNA follows: TGTGCCAGCAGCCTACGGACAGGGGAGGGCTATGGCTACACCTTC. Amino acids: CASSLRTGEGYGYTF.

J is TRBJ2-6 and V is TRBV28; D is uncertain. V dropped 8 bases and J dropped 2 bases, with 4 bases sitting between them. The germline gives CDR1 MDHEN, CDR2 SYDVKM. CDR3 length: 12 amino acids. CDR3 protein: CASQAGANVLTF. As DNA, the CDR3 is TGTGCCAGCCAGGCTGGGGCCAACGTCCTGACTTTC.

The rearrangement links TRBV12-5 to TRBJ1-4; 9 bases map to TRBD1. This CDR3 is 15 amino acids long. Looked up from germline, CDR1 is LGHNT and CDR2 is FRNRAP. V gave up 6 bases and J gave up 4 bases; unmatched junction bases: 6. The CDR3 here is CASGRDREVNEKLFF. DNA for the CDR3: TGTGCTAGTGGCCGGGACAGGGAGGTTAATGAAAAACTGTTTTTT.

In DNA, the CDR3 is TGTGCCAGCAGCTTAGGACTAGCGGGAGGCAGCTCCTACGAGCAGTACTTC. Protein: CASSLGLAGGSSYEQYF. The chain uses TRBV7-6 and TRBJ2-7, with 13 bases fitting TRBD2. J gave up 0 bases and V 1 base, and 3 bases lay outside the gene matches. The CDR3 has 17 residues. Germline-derived CDR1 and CDR2 are SGHVS and FNYEAQ.